A single sample gave rise to the 26 T cell receptor beta chains below, sequenced in a study of T cells in Graves' hyperthyroidism and ophthalmopathy. TCR beta CDR3 regions were amplified from RNA. First-round RT-PCR of the TCR CDR3 relied on the HTBI primer set. In TCRdb, the multiplex PCR reads were re-called with MiXCR into one record per CDR3 protein. The top ten hold 34% of the sample, which has about 330,000 distinct CDR3 sequences, around 13% seen once. The sample was blood. The receptors shown here come from a woman aged 35 to 49 with Graves' ophthalmopathy.

The J gene is TRBJ2-1, the V gene TRBV4-2; D is uncertain. Deletions cut 1 base from V and 7 bases from J, with 20 bases between. This CDR3 is built from 17 residues. CDR1 LGHNA and CDR2 YNFKEQ come from the germline V gene. Here the CDR3 reads CASSQGRLIVGLNEQFF. CDR3 sequence (DNA): TGTGCCAGCAGCCAAGGTAGACTCATAGTAGGGTTGAATGAGCAGTTCTTC.

Only a few counts were recorded for this clonotype. This chain links TRBV19 with TRBJ1-1, with D perhaps matching TRBD1 (6 bases). This CDR3 spans 17 amino acids. V was shortened by 7 bases and J by 1 base, with 22 bases between the two germline ends. Germline values: CDR1 LNHDA, CDR2 SQIVND (reference sequence). The chain's CDR3 is CASKVSGRTAQNTEAFF. The DNA for the CDR3 is TGTGCCAGTAAAGTGTCCGGGCGGACAGCGCAGAACACTGAAGCTTTCTTT.

In this sample, this clonotype turned up a few times. V usage is TRBV5-1 and J usage is TRBJ2-1; the D call may be TRBD1 or TRBD2 (6 bases each). Trimming cost V 1 base and J 5 bases, with 10 bases left between them. This CDR3 region has 14 residues. Germline CDR1 is SGHRS and CDR2 is YFSETQ. CDR3 in amino acids: CASSLSGGHNEQFF. DNA of the CDR3: TGCGCCAGCAGCTTGTCCGGGGGCCACAATGAGCAGTTCTTC.

There are many counts of this clonotype. V usage is TRBV12-3 or TRBV12-4 and J usage is TRBJ1-5, with TRBD1 matching over 8 bases. The length of the CDR3 is 16 residues. V shed 5 bases, J shed 6 bases, and the junction held 12 bases outside the gene matches. The CDR3 reads CASSPNLGQGSQPQHF. CDR3 DNA: TGTGCCAGCAGTCCCAACCTTGGACAGGGAAGTCAGCCCCAGCATTTT.

The table lists this clonotype with many counts. This rearrangement joins TRBV10-3 to TRBJ2-7; D tentatively reads TRBD1 or TRBD2 (6 bases each). The ends were cut back, 6 bases at V and 5 bases at J, with 20 bases in the middle. Germline CDR1 and CDR2: ENHRY and SYGVKD. The CDR3 extends over 15 amino acids. CDR3 residues: CAISNRVRDTHEQYF. The CDR3 DNA reads as TGTGCCATCAGCAACAGGGTGCGGGACACCCACGAGCAGTACTTC.

The chain uses TRBV11-2 and TRBJ2-1, with D hard to call. V lost 0 bases and J lost 3, with 9 bases in between. Germline V gene data show CDR1 as SGHAT and CDR2 as FQNNGV. The CDR3 is made up of 15 amino acids. CDR3 amino acids: CASSLDDPIYNEQFF. As DNA, the CDR3 is TGTGCCAGCAGCTTAGACGACCCAATCTACAATGAGCAGTTCTTC.

This clonotype showed up many times. The chain is built from TRBV28 and TRBJ1-5; D uncertain. Trimming cost V 8 bases and J 5 bases, with 10 bases left between them. The CDR3 loop spans 12 amino acids. Germline CDR1 reads MDHEN; CDR2 reads SYDVKM. Written as DNA, the CDR3 is TGTGCCAGCTGTGGTGGGGATCAGCCCCAGCATTTT. As protein: CASCGGDQPQHF.

The rearrangement links TRBV4-1 to TRBJ2-7; possibly TRBD1 for D (5 bases). The CDR3 is 15 residues long. The germline V gene encodes CDR1 MGHRA and CDR2 YSYEKL. The V end lost 0 bases, the J end lost 4 bases, and 13 bases lay between the germline ends. The CDR3 DNA follows: TGCGCCAGCAGCCAAGACCCCACGACAGTTTACGAGCAGTACGTC. Protein: CASSQDPTTVYEQYV.

This clonotype was found many times. The rearrangement links TRBV25-1 to TRBJ2-6; D is perhaps TRBD1 or TRBD2 (5 bases each). Deletions cut 5 bases from V and 2 bases from J, with 22 bases between. Germline CDR1 reads MGHDK; CDR2 reads SYGVNS. This CDR3 comprises 19 residues. This CDR3 reads CASSPRLGRGVPGANVLTF. For the CDR3, the DNA is TGTGCCAGCAGTCCTCGGTTGGGACGGGGAGTGCCTGGGGCCAACGTCCTGACTTTC.

Of note for this clonotype: A clone one base away is much larger, so this may be a read error. The chain is built from TRBV20-1 and TRBJ2-1; 8 nucleotides agree with TRBD1. The V and J ends lost 5 bases and 11 bases, in that order; junction bases with no gene match: 17. The CDR3 covers 15 residues. CDR1 and CDR2 from the germline V gene are DFQATT and SNEGSKA (reference sequence). CDR3 nucleotide sequence: TGCAGTGCTCCTTGGACAGGGCGCCCTGGCGATAAGCAGTTCTTC. Its protein product is CSAPWTGRPGDKQFF.

In this sample, this clonotype turned up many times. The chain is built from TRBV7-2 and TRBJ2-5, with 12 bases fitting TRBD2. From germline, CDR1 is SGHTA and CDR2 FQGNSA. The CDR3 extends over 18 amino acids. The J segment lost 1 base and the V segment lost 5 bases, leaving 11 bases of the junction unmatched. CDR3: CASSPRASGGASQETQYF. The CDR3 bases are TGTGCCAGCAGCCCCCGGGCTAGCGGGGGGGCCTCCCAAGAGACCCAGTACTTC.

The gene calls are TRBV4-1 and TRBJ2-3; TRBD1 aligns across 10 bases. The CDR3 spans 17 residues. The ends lost 0 bases at V and 5 bases at J; junction bases unmatched: 8. CDR1 is MGHRA and CDR2 is YSYEKL in the germline V gene. This chain's CDR3 is CASSQDPGTGDQDTQYF. The CDR3 DNA reads TGCGCCAGCAGCCAAGACCCCGGGACAGGGGATCAAGATACGCAGTATTTT.

Many counts were recorded for this clonotype. The V and J genes are TRBV29-1 and TRBJ2-3, with TRBD2 identical over 8 bases. There are 14 residues in the CDR3. The trim removed 6 bases at V and 0 bases at J, leaving 5 bases unmatched. Germline V lookup: CDR1 SQVTM, CDR2 ANQGSEA. CDR3 amino acids: CSVSGGSSTDTQYF. As DNA, the CDR3 is TGCAGCGTAAGCGGGGGTTCTAGCACAGATACGCAGTATTTT.

This clonotype appeared many times. The CDR3 DNA reads as TGTGCCAGCAGTGCCGGGACCGCTGGAAACACCATATATTTT. This encodes CASSAGTAGNTIYF. V is TRBV2 and J is TRBJ1-3; D possibly corresponds to TRBD1 (5 bases). Germline assignment: CDR1 SNHLY and CDR2 FYNNEI. V was clipped by 4 bases and J by 2 bases, with 9 bases between them. This CDR3 has 14 residues. Drawing the rest from reference TRBV2 and TRBJ1-3, the complete variable domain is EPEVTQTPSHQVTQMGQEVILRCVPISNHLYFYWYRQILGQKVEFLVSFYNNEISEKSEIFDDQFSVERPDGSNFTLKIRSTKLEDSAMYFCASSAGTAGNTIYFGEGSWLTVV.

This clonotype was recorded at least ten times. CDR3 region: CASSLTRENTGELFF. The CDR3 nucleotides are TGTGCCAGCAGCTTAACGCGGGAGAACACCGGGGAGCTGTTTTTT. The chain is built from TRBV7-9 and TRBJ2-2, with D possibly being TRBD2 (6 bases). The CDR3 length is 15 residues. V lost 2 bases and J 1 base, leaving 8 bases between the germline ends. Looked up from germline, CDR1 is SEHNR and CDR2 is FQNEAQ (reference sequence).

This clonotype was counted at least ten times. The rearrangement uses TRBV28 and TRBJ2-7, with D tentatively TRBD1 or TRBD2 (6 bases each). The V gene's germline CDR1 is MDHEN and CDR2 SYDVKM. Deletions cut 0 bases from V and 7 bases from J, with 13 bases between. There are 14 residues in the CDR3. The CDR3: CASSLWFGGLEQYF. In nucleotides, the CDR3 is TGTGCCAGCAGTTTATGGTTCGGGGGCTTAGAGCAGTACTTC.

This clonotype was seen ten or more times. The gene calls are TRBV2 and TRBJ1-2, with TRBD1 matching 11 bases. The CDR3 is 16 amino acids. Looked up from germline, CDR1 is SNHLY and CDR2 is FYNNEI. V dropped 6 bases and J dropped 1; count of bases not matched to a gene: 7. The CDR3 DNA sequence: TGTGCCAGCAGCCTAACAGGGACAGGGGGTAACTATGGCTACACCTTC. Its protein product is CASSLTGTGGNYGYTF.

This clonotype was seen a few times. This clone may be a read error of a much larger clone one base away. This chain joins TRBV20-1 and TRBJ1-2; no firm D call. The CDR3 extends over 13 amino acids. V was cut by 7 bases and J by 4 bases, with 16 bases left in between. The germline V gene has CDR1 DFQATT and CDR2 SNEGSKA (reference sequence). CDR3 region: CSGIETAVYGYTF. In DNA, the CDR3 is TGCAGTGGGATTGAGACGGCAGTCTATGGCTACACCTTC.

This chain links TRBV9 with TRBJ1-1; 8 nucleotides line up with TRBD1. This CDR3 comprises 13 residues. CDR1 is SGDLS and CDR2 is YYNGEE in the germline V gene. The V gene end was trimmed by 0 bases and the J gene end by 7 bases; junction bases not matched to a gene: 2. CDR3 protein: CASSVAQGGEAFF. CDR3 DNA: TGTGCCAGCAGCGTAGCACAGGGGGGTGAAGCTTTCTTT.

Ten or more counts support this clonotype. The chain joins TRBV28 to TRBJ2-7; 12 bases align to TRBD2. The CDR3 extends over 13 amino acids. J was trimmed by 7 bases and V by 7 bases; bases with no gene match: 5. The germline V gene has CDR1 MDHEN and CDR2 SYDVKM. Here the CDR3 reads CASKTSGSGEQYF. The DNA for the CDR3 is TGTGCCAGCAAGACTAGCGGGAGTGGTGAGCAGTACTTC.

This clonotype was recorded at least ten times. The chain employs TRBV2 and TRBJ2-3; 10 nucleotides agree with TRBD2. Germline CDR1 and CDR2: SNHLY and FYNNEI. This CDR3 has 11 residues. Written as DNA, the CDR3 is TGTGCGAGGACTAGCGGAGATACGCAGTATTTT. Translated: CARTSGDTQYF.

The chain employs TRBV3-1 and TRBJ1-4, with D possibly matching TRBD1 (5 bases). Looked up from germline, CDR1 is LGHDT and CDR2 is YNNKEL (reference sequence). CDR3 size: 13 residues. Trimming stripped 7 bases from V and 2 bases from J, with 8 bases between. The CDR3 bases are TGTGCCAGCACAGGGTCGACTAATGAAAAACTGTTTTTT. It codes for CASTGSTNEKLFF.

The sample holds many counts of this clonotype. V is TRBV20-1 and J is TRBJ1-1, with a tentative D call TRBD1 (6 bases). The V end was cut by 4 bases, the J end by 3 bases, with 18 bases between. This CDR3 comprises 15 residues. Germline V gene data show CDR1 as DFQATT and CDR2 as SNEGSKA (reference sequence). CDR3 residues: CSATPDSGADTEAFF. The DNA of the CDR3 is TGCAGTGCTACACCGGACTCAGGGGCGGACACTGAAGCTTTCTTT.

This rearrangement joins TRBV2 to TRBJ2-1; TRBD2 agrees at 10 bases. CDR3 length: 14 amino acids. Trimming at V came to 7 bases and at J to 4 bases, leaving 4 bases not matched to a gene. The germline CDR1 and CDR2 sequences are SNHLY and FYNNEI. CDR3 nucleotide sequence: TGTGCCAGCAACCAACTAGCGGGGTACAATGAGCAGTTCTTC. This gives the protein CASNQLAGYNEQFF.

This clonotype came up many times. This chain uses TRBV20-1 with TRBJ2-7; a weak D match, TRBD1 (6 bases). Germline lookup yields CDR1 DFQATT and CDR2 SNEGSKA (reference sequence). Trimming took off 2 bases at V and 5 bases at J, with 19 bases between the two ends. The CDR3 sequence is 15 residues long. CDR3 sequence (DNA): TGCAGTGCTAGATGGGTCAAGGGGGTTAGGAACGAGCAGTACTTC. The encoded protein is CSARWVKGVRNEQYF.

This clonotype was seen more than once but under ten times. Mismatch with germline at one junction end may stem from a read error. V and J are TRBV20-1 and TRBJ1-2; the D is unclear. CDR1 DFQATT and CDR2 SNEGSKA come from the germline V gene (reference sequence). The CDR3 covers 15 residues. The CDR3 DNA reads as TGCAGTGCTAGAGTATCGTGGGAAAGGAACTATGGCCACACCTTC. Residues: CSARVSWERNYGHTF.